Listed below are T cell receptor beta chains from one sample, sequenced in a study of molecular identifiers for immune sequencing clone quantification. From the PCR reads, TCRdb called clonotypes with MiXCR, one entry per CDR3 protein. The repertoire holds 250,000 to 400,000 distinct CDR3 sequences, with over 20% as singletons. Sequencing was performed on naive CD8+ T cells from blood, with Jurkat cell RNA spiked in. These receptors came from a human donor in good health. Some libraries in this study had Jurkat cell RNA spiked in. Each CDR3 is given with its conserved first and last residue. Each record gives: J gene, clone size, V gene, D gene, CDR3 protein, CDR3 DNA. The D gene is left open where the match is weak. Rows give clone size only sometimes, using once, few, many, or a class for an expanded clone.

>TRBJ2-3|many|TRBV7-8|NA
CASSVPTDTQYF
TGTGCCAGCAGCGTCCCCACAGATACGCAGTATTTT
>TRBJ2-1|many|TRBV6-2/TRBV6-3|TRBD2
CASSRTLRAGGKEQFF
TGTGCCAGCAGCCGTACCCTTAGGGCGGGAGGAAAAGAGCAGTTCTTC
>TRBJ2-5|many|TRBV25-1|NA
CASSEVGYREKETQYF
TGTGCCAGCAGTGAGGTCGGTTACAGAGAAAAAGAGACCCAGTACTTC
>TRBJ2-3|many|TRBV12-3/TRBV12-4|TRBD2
CASSWSLAGGNTDTQYF
TGTGCCAGCAGTTGGTCCCTAGCGGGGGGTAACACAGATACGCAGTATTTT
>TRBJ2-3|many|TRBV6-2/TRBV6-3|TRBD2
CASNLLAGATDTQYF
TGTGCCAGCAATTTACTAGCGGGGGCCACAGATACGCAGTATTTT
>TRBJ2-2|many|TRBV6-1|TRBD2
CASSPSGGANTGELFF
TGTGCCAGCAGTCCTAGCGGGGGGGCGAACACCGGGGAGCTGTTTTTT
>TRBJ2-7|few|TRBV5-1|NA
CASSWGISYEQYF
TGCGCCAGCAGCTGGGGCATCAGCTACGAGCAGTACTTC
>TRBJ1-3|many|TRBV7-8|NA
CASSLGSTVSGNTIYF
TGTGCCAGCAGCTTAGGGTCGACAGTATCTGGAAACACCATATATTTT
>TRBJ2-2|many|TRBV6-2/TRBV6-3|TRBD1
CASSRDRGNTGELFF
TGTGCCAGCAGTAGGGACAGGGGGAACACCGGGGAGCTGTTTTTT
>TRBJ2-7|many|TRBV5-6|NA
CASSLGDTRAGRIYEQYF
TGTGCCAGCAGCTTGGGAGACACACGGGCGGGCAGAATCTACGAGCAGTACTTC
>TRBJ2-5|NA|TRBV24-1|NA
CATSTGVEETQYF
TGTGCCACCAGTACCGGGGTCGAAGAGACCCAGTACTTC
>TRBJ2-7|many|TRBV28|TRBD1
CASSANRGLGEQYF
TGTGCCAGCAGTGCAAACAGGGGGTTAGGGGAGCAGTACTTC
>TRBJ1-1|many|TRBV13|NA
CASSEGGAEAFF
TGTGCCAGCAGCGAGGGGGGTGCTGAAGCTTTCTTT
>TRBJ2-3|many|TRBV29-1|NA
CSVEVKPDTQYF
TGCAGCGTTGAGGTTAAGCCAGATACGCAGTATTTT
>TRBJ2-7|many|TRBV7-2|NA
CASSGISGSYEQYF
TGTGCCAGCAGCGGGATCAGCGGGTCCTACGAGCAGTACTTC
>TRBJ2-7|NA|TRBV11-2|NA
CASSPSRGHLGSF
TGTGCCAGCAGCCCCAGTAGGGGGCACCTCGGGAGCTTC
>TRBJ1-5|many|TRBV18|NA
CASSNRDYSNQPQHF
TGTGCCAGCTCAAACAGGGATTATAGCAATCAGCCCCAGCATTTT
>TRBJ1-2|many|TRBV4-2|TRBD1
CASSRTQGGGQGAFGYTF
TGTGCCAGCAGCCGCACACAGGGAGGGGGACAGGGGGCGTTTGGCTACACCTTC
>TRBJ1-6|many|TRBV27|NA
CASSGDYHNSPLHF
TGTGCCAGCTCTGGGGATTATCATAATTCACCCCTCCACTTT
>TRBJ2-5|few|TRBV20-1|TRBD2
CSARERLAVQETQYF
TGCAGTGCTAGAGAGCGACTAGCGGTACAAGAGACCCAGTACTTC
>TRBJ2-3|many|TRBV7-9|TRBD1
CASSLPDRVDTDTQYF
TGTGCCAGCAGCTTACCCGACAGGGTTGACACAGATACGCAGTATTTT
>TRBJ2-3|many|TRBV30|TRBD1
CAWSVTGVVTDTQYF
TGTGCCTGGAGTGTGACAGGGGTAGTCACAGATACGCAGTATTTT
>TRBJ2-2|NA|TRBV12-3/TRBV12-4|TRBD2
CASSPGLAGVDTGELFF
TGTGCCAGCAGTCCGGGACTAGCGGGAGTGGACACCGGGGAGCTGTTTTTT
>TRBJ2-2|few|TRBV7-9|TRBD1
CASSSPGTGAPGELFF
TGTGCCAGCAGCTCCCCCGGGACAGGGGCACCCGGGGAGCTGTTTTTT
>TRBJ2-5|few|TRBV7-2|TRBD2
CASSSGGFRGGAPETQYF
TGTGCCAGCAGCTCAGGGGGGTTTCGCGGGGGGGCCCCAGAGACCCAGTACTTC
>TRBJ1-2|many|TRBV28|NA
CASTPRRSDVVYYGYTF
TGTGCCAGCACCCCCCGACGGTCCGACGTAGTATACTATGGCTACACCTTC
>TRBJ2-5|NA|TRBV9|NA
CASSVAQNQETQYF
TGTGCCAGCAGCGTAGCACAAAACCAAGAGACCCAGTACTTC
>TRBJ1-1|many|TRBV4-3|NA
CASSQDFLEGLNTEAFF
TGCGCCAGCAGCCAAGATTTTTTGGAGGGATTGAACACTGAAGCTTTCTTT
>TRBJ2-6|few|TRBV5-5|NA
CASSFWDSGANVLTF
TGTGCCAGCAGCTTTTGGGACTCTGGGGCCAACGTCCTGACTTTC
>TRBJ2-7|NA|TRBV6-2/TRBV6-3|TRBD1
CASSYSAGGNEQYF
TGTGCCAGCAGTTACTCAGCAGGGGGAAACGAGCAGTACTTC
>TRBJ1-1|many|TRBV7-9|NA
CASSSGSTEAFF
TGTGCCAGCAGCTCCGGAAGCACTGAAGCTTTCTTT
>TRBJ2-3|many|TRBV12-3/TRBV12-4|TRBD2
CASSTTSGYTDTQYF
TGTGCCAGCAGCACCACTAGCGGGTACACAGATACGCAGTATTTT
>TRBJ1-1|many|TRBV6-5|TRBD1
CASRQGVGTEAFF
TGTGCCAGCAGACAGGGGGTAGGGACTGAAGCTTTCTTT
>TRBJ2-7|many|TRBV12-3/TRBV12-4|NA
CASSLWERVYEQYF
TGTGCCAGCAGTCTCTGGGAGAGAGTCTACGAGCAGTACTTC
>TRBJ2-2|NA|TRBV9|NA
CASSVAVGGYTGELFF
TGTGCCAGCAGCGTAGCTGTGGGGGGCTACACCGGGGAGCTGTTTTTT
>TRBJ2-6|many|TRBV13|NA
CASSPKGIQTGANVLTF
TGTGCCAGCAGCCCAAAGGGGATCCAAACTGGGGCCAACGTCCTGACTTTC
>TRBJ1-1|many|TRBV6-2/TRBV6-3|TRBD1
CASSPGTGVTEAFF
TGTGCCAGCAGTCCCGGGACAGGGGTGACTGAAGCTTTCTTT
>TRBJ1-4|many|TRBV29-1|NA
CSVEEWGETNEKLFF
TGCAGCGTTGAAGAATGGGGGGAAACTAATGAAAAACTGTTTTTT
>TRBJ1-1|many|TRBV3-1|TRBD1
CASSQVQGMNTEAFF
TGTGCCAGCAGCCAAGTACAGGGGATGAACACTGAAGCTTTCTTT
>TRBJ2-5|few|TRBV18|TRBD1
CASSPYDRDETQYF
TGTGCCAGCTCACCGTACGACAGGGATGAGACCCAGTACTTC
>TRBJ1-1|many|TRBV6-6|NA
CASSYPDGRGGTEAFF
TGTGCCAGCAGTTACCCAGACGGGAGGGGGGGAACTGAAGCTTTCTTT
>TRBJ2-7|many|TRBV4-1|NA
CASSQEHRESYEQYF
TGCGCCAGCAGCCAAGAGCACAGGGAGTCCTACGAGCAGTACTTC
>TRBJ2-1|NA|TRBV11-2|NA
CASSPGAPGEQFF
TGTGCCAGCAGCCCCGGGGCCCCGGGAGAGCAGTTCTTC
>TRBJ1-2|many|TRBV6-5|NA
CASTHFTVTGIGGGYTF
TGTGCCAGCACCCACTTTACCGTCACCGGGATCGGCGGCGGCTACACCTTC
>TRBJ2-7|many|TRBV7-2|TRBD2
CASSLGSSGGGRFPEQYF
TGTGCCAGCAGCTTAGGCTCTAGCGGGGGGGGCCGGTTTCCGGAGCAGTACTTC
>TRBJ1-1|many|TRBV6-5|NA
CASSYGAGFPEAFF
TGTGCCAGCAGTTACGGGGCAGGGTTTCCTGAAGCTTTCTTT
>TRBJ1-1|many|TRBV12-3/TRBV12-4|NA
CASSFWTEEAFF
TGTGCCAGCAGTTTTTGGACAGAGGAAGCTTTCTTT
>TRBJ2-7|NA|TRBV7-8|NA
CASGEGVLIAYEQYF
TGTGCCAGCGGGGAAGGAGTGTTAATAGCCTACGAGCAGTACTTC
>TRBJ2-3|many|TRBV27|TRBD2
CASTTLAADTQYF
TGTGCCAGCACCACTCTAGCGGCAGATACGCAGTATTTT
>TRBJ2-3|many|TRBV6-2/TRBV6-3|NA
CASSYVSGTRDTQYF
TGTGCCAGCAGTTATGTTTCAGGGACGAGGGATACGCAGTATTTT
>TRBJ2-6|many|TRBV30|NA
CAAPGWGANVLTF
TGTGCCGCCCCTGGGTGGGGGGCCAACGTCCTGACTTTC
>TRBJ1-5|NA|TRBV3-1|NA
CASSPGWGNQPQHF
TGTGCCAGCAGCCCAGGCTGGGGCAATCAGCCCCAGCATTTT